The clone carrying this TCR beta chain came up once. The data derive from a study of blood T cell repertoires in COVID-19. Clones were read by immunoSEQ multiplex PCR, and TCRdb kept only the in-frame ones, dropping some. The sample carries 200,000 to 250,000 clones, about 88% recorded once. In germline, CDR1 is SGHTA, CDR2 FQGTGA. The V segment lost 2 bases and the J segment 1 base; nucleotides outside the gene matches: 15. The CDR3 covers 20 residues. Sequenced sample: peripheral blood. The chain employs TRBV7-3 and TRBJ1-5; 9 bases match TRBD1. The TCR comes from a woman aged 35 to 49 who had recovered from COVID-19. This CDR3 reads CASSLRSSGQGRRSNQPQHF. The CDR3 bases are TGTGCCAGCAGCTTACGGTCCTCGGGACAGGGACGTAGGAGCAATCAGCCCCAGCATTTT.